These 32 T cell receptor beta chains share one sample of origin, sequenced in a study of control samples from healthy donors and cancer patients. Produced via immunoSEQ multiplex PCR; TCRdb's table is partial and in-frame only. The sample lists 40,000 or so clones; 91% were seen once. The sequencing input was PBMCs. All receptors come from a woman aged 40 to 55 with head and neck cancer.

The J gene is TRBJ1-2, the V gene TRBV30; D call uncertain. Germline V CDR1 and CDR2: GTSNPN, SVGIG (reference sequence). This CDR3 contains 14 residues. V lost 0 bases, J lost 2 bases, and 10 bases lay in between. The CDR3 loop reads CAWSVPMGNYGYTF. CDR3 DNA: TGTGCCTGGAGTGTCCCCATGGGGAACTATGGCTACACCTTC.

The rearrangement links TRBV10-1 to TRBJ1-1; maybe TRBD1 (5 bases). The CDR3 loop spans 14 amino acids. From germline, CDR1 is WNHNN and CDR2 SYGVQD (reference sequence). V was trimmed by 2 bases and J by 3 bases, leaving 10 bases between them. The CDR3 DNA reads as TGCGCCAGCAGTGAGAGGGGAGACTACACTGAAGCTTTCTTT. Translation gives CASSERGDYTEAFF.

A single count supports this clone. The gene calls are TRBV7-9 and TRBJ1-2, with no clear D. This CDR3 comprises 12 residues. The V and J ends lost 0 bases and 6 bases respectively, with 5 bases between them. In germline, CDR1 is SEHNR, CDR2 FQNEAQ (reference sequence). The CDR3 DNA reads TGTGCCAGCAGCTTAGCGAGGGATGGCTACACCTTC. Its translation: CASSLARDGYTF.

J is TRBJ2-7 and V is TRBV27; 8 bases align to TRBD1. Unmatched junction bases numbered 6, after V lost 5 bases and J lost 3 bases. The CDR3 has 14 amino acids. Germline-derived CDR1 and CDR2 are MNHEY and SMNVEV (reference sequence). The CDR3 DNA reads TGTGCCAGCAGTCCTACCACAGGGGGCTACGAGCAGTACTTC. This gives the protein CASSPTTGGYEQYF.

The V and J genes are TRBV7-9 and TRBJ1-4; no definite D call. The CDR3 is 16 residues long. V dropped 1 base and J dropped 1 base, with 10 bases sitting between them. Germline V gene data show CDR1 as SEHNR and CDR2 as FQNEAQ (reference sequence). Written as DNA, the CDR3 is TGTGCCAGCAGCTTAGGCAGGAAGGTAACTAATGAAAAACTGTTTTTT. Translated, it gives CASSLGRKVTNEKLFF.

The genes are TRBV28 and TRBJ1-2; D not certain. The V gene lost 7 bases and the J gene lost 4 bases, with 16 bases spanning the gap. The CDR3 totals 14 residues. In germline, CDR1 is MDHEN, CDR2 SYDVKM. The CDR3 here is CASKTPGLTYGYTF. Here the CDR3 DNA reads TGTGCCAGCAAAACCCCGGGTCTCACCTATGGCTACACCTTC.

This chain joins TRBV3-1 (or the pseudogene TRBV3-2) and TRBJ2-1, with D perhaps TRBD2 (5 bases). This CDR3 is built from 16 residues. V lost 0 bases, J lost 7 bases, and 16 bases lay in between. CDR1 is LGHDT and CDR2 is YNNKEL in the germline V gene (reference sequence). The CDR3 reads CASSQERAESRNEQFF. The DNA of the CDR3 is TGTGCCAGCAGCCAAGAAAGAGCGGAGTCTCGGAATGAGCAGTTCTTC.

The gene calls are TRBV9 and TRBJ2-7, with TRBD2 as a possible D gene (5 bases). CDR1 SGDLS and CDR2 YYNGEE come from the germline V gene. The CDR3 extends over 14 amino acids. V was clipped by 2 bases and J by 0 bases, with 9 bases between them. In DNA form, the CDR3 reads TGTGCCAGCAGCGTCGGACGGGGCTCCTACGAGCAGTACTTC. Its translation is CASSVGRGSYEQYF. Variable domain in full (rest from reference TRBV9 and TRBJ2-7): DSGVTQTPKHLITATGQRVTLRCSPRSGDLSVYWYQQSLDQGLQFLIQYYNGEERAKGNILERFSAQQFPDLHSELNLSSLELGDSALYFCASSVGRGSYEQYFGPGTRLTVT.

The chain recombines TRBV6-5 with TRBJ2-1, with D possibly TRBD2 on 6 matching bases. CDR1 MNHEY and CDR2 SVGAGI come from the germline V gene. CDR3 length equals 15 residues. The ends were cut back, 6 bases at V and 3 bases at J, with 15 bases in the middle. Here the CDR3 reads CASRDPGLLYNEQFF. The CDR3 DNA is TGTGCCAGCAGGGACCCGGGACTCCTCTACAATGAGCAGTTCTTC.

This sequence joins TRBV7-2 and TRBJ2-1; D ambiguous. Germline CDR1 and CDR2: SGHTA and FQGNSA. The CDR3 spans 14 residues. Trimming took off 1 base at V and 5 bases at J, with 9 bases between the two ends. CDR3 residues: CASSLVSNNNEQFF. The CDR3 DNA follows: TGTGCCAGCAGCTTAGTCTCGAATAACAATGAGCAGTTCTTC.

V and J are TRBV6-4 and TRBJ2-7; no clear D gene. V shed 3 bases and J shed 0 bases, with 12 bases lying between them. Per the germline V gene, CDR1 is MRHNA and CDR2 is SNTAGT. The CDR3 totals 15 residues. CDR3 nucleotide sequence: TGTGCCAGCAGTGATAGGCGGCGGAGCTCCTACGAGCAGTACTTC. Translated, it gives CASSDRRRSSYEQYF.

This clone was counted once. The V call is TRBV7-9, the J call TRBJ2-3, with D unclear. CDR3 length equals 13 residues. Germline V CDR1 and CDR2: SEHNR, FQNEAQ (reference sequence). Trimming removed 4 bases from V and 3 bases from J, with 8 bases in between. The CDR3: CASSSPQTDTQYF. The CDR3 region has the DNA TGTGCCAGCAGCTCCCCTCAGACAGATACGCAGTATTTT.

The genes are TRBV12-3 or TRBV12-4 and TRBJ1-6; tentative D call: TRBD1 (5 bases). This CDR3 comprises 12 residues. V gave up 3 bases and J gave up 9 bases, with 6 bases separating them. This chain's CDR3 is CASSFGGSPLHF. CDR3 bases: TGTGCCAGCAGTTTTGGGGGTTCACCCCTCCACTTT.

This chain joins TRBV24-1 and TRBJ1-2; D ambiguous. The CDR3 extends over 16 amino acids. Trimming cost V 0 bases and J 0 bases, with 10 bases left between them. Per the germline V gene, CDR1 is KGHDR and CDR2 is SFDVKD. The CDR3 nucleotides read TGTGCCACCAGTGATTTGCCCCTAAGGGCTAACTATGGCTACACCTTC. This sequence encodes CATSDLPLRANYGYTF.

The V and J genes are TRBV5-1 and TRBJ2-5, with a tentative D call TRBD2 (5 bases). In germline, CDR1 is SGHRS, CDR2 YFSETQ. The germline V and J ends were trimmed by 5 bases and 1 base, with 15 bases remaining between them. The length of the CDR3 is 15 residues. In DNA form, the CDR3 reads TGCGCCAGCAGTTTCACCCTAGCAGTCCAAGAGACCCAGTACTTC. This encodes CASSFTLAVQETQYF.

The genes are TRBV5-3 and TRBJ2-5, with D perhaps TRBD2 (8 bases). TRBV5-3 belongs to the ORF category, with a function that is uncertain. The CDR3 totals 15 residues. V was trimmed by 5 bases and J by 2 bases, leaving 16 bases between them. The CDR3 region is CARSPGRGQQETQYF. CDR3 bases: TGTGCCAGAAGTCCCGGGAGGGGGCAACAAGAGACCCAGTACTTC.

The chain recombines TRBV6-5 with TRBJ1-2, with D tentatively TRBD1 (5 bases). The CDR3 spans 14 residues. Trimming removed 6 bases from V and 2 bases from J, with 13 bases in between. The V gene's germline CDR1 is MNHEY and CDR2 SVGAGI. CDR3 sequence reads: CASRSGTTNYGYTF. CDR3 bases: TGTGCCAGCAGGTCCGGGACGACCAACTATGGCTACACCTTC.

The V call is TRBV6-6, the J call TRBJ1-6, with TRBD1 matching over 7 bases. The CDR3 consists of 16 residues. CDR1 is MNHNY and CDR2 is SVGAGI in the germline V gene (reference sequence). The J segment lost 5 bases and the V segment lost 6 bases, leaving 10 bases of the junction unmatched. The CDR3 protein is CASSDKGAADNSPLHF. As DNA, the CDR3 is TGTGCCAGCAGCGACAAGGGGGCGGCAGATAATTCACCCCTCCACTTT.

This clone was picked up one time. The chain joins TRBV18 to TRBJ2-7; no definite D call. CDR1 and CDR2 (germline): KGHSH, LQKENI. This CDR3 spans 14 amino acids. Trimming pared 2 bases from V and 0 bases from J, leaving 8 bases between. DNA of the CDR3: TGTGCCAGCTCACCAATCCCTTACTCCTACGAGCAGTACTTC. Protein product: CASSPIPYSYEQYF.

The chain links TRBV2 to TRBJ1-6; weak D call: TRBD1 (5 bases). The V and J ends lost 5 bases and 0 bases respectively, with 8 bases between them. The CDR3 runs 15 residues. CDR1 and CDR2 from the germline V gene are SNHLY and FYNNEI. CDR3 protein: CASSWGGSYNSPLHF. The CDR3 DNA reads as TGTGCCAGCAGTTGGGGGGGCTCCTATAATTCACCCCTCCACTTT.

This chain connects TRBV2 to TRBJ2-7, with TRBD2 as a possible D gene (5 bases). Germline CDR1 and CDR2: SNHLY and FYNNEI. The length of the CDR3 is 14 residues. Trimming left V 7 bases short and J 2 bases short, with 15 bases between. The CDR3 bases are TGTGCCAGCAACGAGGGTCTGCTTACCTACGAGCAGTACTTC. Its protein product is CASNEGLLTYEQYF. The full variable domain, in which reference TRBV2 and TRBJ2-7 provide the parts outside the CDR3, is EPEVTQTPSHQVTQMGQEVILRCVPISNHLYFYWYRQILGQKVEFLVSFYNNEISEKSEIFDDQFSVERPDGSNFTLKIRSTKLEDSAMYFCASNEGLLTYEQYFGPGTRLTVT.

This sequence joins TRBV4-1 and TRBJ2-2, with TRBD2 matching 12 bases. The V segment lost 3 bases and the J segment 3 bases; nucleotides outside the gene matches: 11. The germline CDR1 and CDR2 sequences are MGHRA and YSYEKL. CDR3 length: 19 residues. The CDR3 loop reads CASSQIGLAGKGYTGELFF. CDR3 coding DNA: TGCGCCAGCAGCCAGATCGGACTAGCGGGGAAAGGGTACACCGGGGAGCTGTTTTTT.

This clone was detected once. The gene calls are TRBV5-5 and TRBJ1-1, with a weak D call TRBD1 (5 bases). Trimming took off 0 bases at V and 4 bases at J, with 16 bases between the two ends. Germline CDR1 is SGHKS and CDR2 is YYEKEE (reference sequence). The CDR3 runs 16 residues. The CDR3 protein is CASSLAYTGLSTEAFF. The CDR3 region has the DNA TGTGCCAGCAGCTTGGCCTATACAGGATTAAGCACTGAAGCTTTCTTT. Full variable domain (rest looked up from reference TRBV5-5 and TRBJ1-1): DAGVTQSPTHLIKTRGQQVTLRCSPISGHKSVSWYQQVLGQGPQFIFQYYEKEERGRGNFPDRFSARQFPNYSSELNVNALLLGDSALYLCASSLAYTGLSTEAFFGQGTRLTVV.

The chain is built from TRBV10-2 and TRBJ1-1; D may be TRBD1 (5 bases). Germline CDR1 is WSHSY and CDR2 is SAAADI. The CDR3 sequence is 14 residues long. The V and J ends lost 6 bases and 1 base respectively, with 12 bases between them. Written as DNA, the CDR3 is TGCGCCAGCAGGCAGGGACCATCGAACACTGAAGCTTTCTTT. This codes for CASRQGPSNTEAFF.

The chain combines TRBV29-1 with TRBJ2-3; D is perhaps TRBD2 (6 bases). CDR1 is SQVTM, CDR2 ANQGSEA, per germline. This CDR3 is built from 10 residues. The V gene lost 8 bases and the J gene lost 5 bases, with 8 bases spanning the gap. The CDR3 DNA reads as TGCAGCTGTAGCGGAGATACGCAGTATTTT. This codes for CSCSGDTQYF.

This chain links TRBV3-1 (or the pseudogene TRBV3-2) with TRBJ2-3; D ambiguous. Trimming removed 0 bases from V and 3 bases from J, with 4 bases in between. Germline-derived CDR1 and CDR2 are LGHDT and YNNKEL (reference sequence). The CDR3 has 13 amino acids. This CDR3 is CASSQDLTDTQYF. Written as DNA, the CDR3 is TGTGCCAGCAGCCAAGATCTTACAGATACGCAGTATTTT.

The rearrangement joins TRBV6-5 to TRBJ2-2, with D perhaps matching TRBD2 (6 bases). Germline V lookup: CDR1 MNHEY, CDR2 SVGAGI. Trimming stripped 8 bases from V and 7 bases from J, with 17 bases between. The CDR3 has 14 residues. The CDR3 sequence is CASPARREDGELFF. CDR3 bases: TGTGCCAGCCCCGCACGCAGGGAGGACGGGGAGCTGTTTTTT.

The chain couples TRBV28 to TRBJ1-1; D not resolved. Trimming left V 3 bases short and J 0 bases short, with 11 bases between. Germline V gene lookup returns CDR1 MDHEN and CDR2 SYDVKM. The CDR3 sequence is 15 residues long. The DNA of the CDR3 is TGTGCCAGCAGTTTCACCCGCGAAATGAACACTGAAGCTTTCTTT. Its protein product is CASSFTREMNTEAFF.

The DNA for the CDR3 is TGTGCCAGCTCACCACAGGGTCCGGAACGTGGCTACACCTTC. The encoded protein is CASSPQGPERGYTF. This rearrangement joins TRBV18 to TRBJ1-2, with no clear D. Trimming removed 1 base from V and 7 bases from J, with 13 bases in between. The CDR3 loop spans 14 amino acids. CDR1 and CDR2 from the germline V gene are KGHSH and LQKENI. The full variable domain, completed using reference TRBV18 and TRBJ1-2, is NAGVMQNPRHLVRRRGQEARLRCSPMKGHSHVYWYRQLPEEGLKFMVYLQKENIIDESGMPKERFSAEFPKEGPSILRIQQVVRGDSAAYFCASSPQGPERGYTFGSGTRLTVV.

The rearrangement links TRBV7-3 to TRBJ2-1; no definite D call. Trimming took 3 bases from V and 10 from J, leaving 19 bases between them. CDR1 SGHTA and CDR2 FQGTGA come from the germline V gene. The CDR3 spans 15 residues. The CDR3 loop reads CASSLNPGPVREQFF. The CDR3 nucleotides are TGTGCCAGCAGCTTGAACCCGGGCCCCGTGAGAGAGCAGTTCTTC.

The chain uses TRBV14 and TRBJ2-6; D unresolved. The CDR3 sequence is 13 residues long. The V and J ends lost 6 bases and 0 bases respectively, with 3 bases between them. Germline CDR1 reads SGHDN; CDR2 reads FVKESK. Written as DNA, the CDR3 is TGTGCCAGCAGATACTCTGGGGCCAACGTCCTGACTTTC. Its translation: CASRYSGANVLTF.

V and J are TRBV7-9 and TRBJ1-2; tentative D call: TRBD1 (5 bases). V shed 4 bases and J shed 7 bases, with 10 bases lying between them. The CDR3 loop spans 12 amino acids. Germline V CDR1 and CDR2: SEHNR, FQNEAQ (reference sequence). This CDR3 is CASSSGTAGYTF. The CDR3 nucleotides read TGTGCCAGCAGCTCTGGGACCGCTGGCTACACCTTC.